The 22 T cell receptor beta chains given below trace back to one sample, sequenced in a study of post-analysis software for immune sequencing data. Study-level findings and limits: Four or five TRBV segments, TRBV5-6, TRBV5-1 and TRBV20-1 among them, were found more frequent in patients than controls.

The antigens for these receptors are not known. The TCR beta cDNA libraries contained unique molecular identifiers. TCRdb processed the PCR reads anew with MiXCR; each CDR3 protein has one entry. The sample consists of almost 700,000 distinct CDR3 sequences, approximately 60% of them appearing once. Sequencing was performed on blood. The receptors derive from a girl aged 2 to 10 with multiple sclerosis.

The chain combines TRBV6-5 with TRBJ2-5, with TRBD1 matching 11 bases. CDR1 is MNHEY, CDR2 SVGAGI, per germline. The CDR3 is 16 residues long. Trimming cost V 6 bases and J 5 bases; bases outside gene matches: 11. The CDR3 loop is CASRNRPGQGGETQYF. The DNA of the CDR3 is TGTGCCAGCAGAAACCGACCGGGACAGGGGGGTGAGACCCAGTACTTC.

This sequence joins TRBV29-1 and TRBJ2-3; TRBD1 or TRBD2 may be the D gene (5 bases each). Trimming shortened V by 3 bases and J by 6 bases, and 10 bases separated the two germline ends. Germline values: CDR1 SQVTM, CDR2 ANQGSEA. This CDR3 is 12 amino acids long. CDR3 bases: TGCAGCGTTGAGACGGGACCCGATACGCAGTATTTT. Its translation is CSVETGPDTQYF.

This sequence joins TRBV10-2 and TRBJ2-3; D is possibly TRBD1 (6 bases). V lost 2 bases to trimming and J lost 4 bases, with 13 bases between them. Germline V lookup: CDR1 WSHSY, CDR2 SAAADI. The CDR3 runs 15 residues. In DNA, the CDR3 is TGCGCCAGCAGTGAGAGAAGGAAGGGGGCAGATACGCAGTATTTT. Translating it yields CASSERRKGADTQYF.

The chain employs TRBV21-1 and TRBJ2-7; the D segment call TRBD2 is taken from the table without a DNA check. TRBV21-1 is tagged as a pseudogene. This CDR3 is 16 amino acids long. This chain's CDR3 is CASSKPGTSGSYEQYF. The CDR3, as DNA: TGTGCCAGCAGCAAACCAGGGACTAGCGGGAGCTACGAGCAGTACTTC.

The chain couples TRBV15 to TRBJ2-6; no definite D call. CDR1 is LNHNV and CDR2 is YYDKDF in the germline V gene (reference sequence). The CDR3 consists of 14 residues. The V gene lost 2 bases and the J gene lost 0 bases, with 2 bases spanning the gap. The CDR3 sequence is CATSRNSGANVLTF. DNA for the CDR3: TGTGCCACCAGCAGAAACTCTGGGGCCAACGTCCTGACTTTC.

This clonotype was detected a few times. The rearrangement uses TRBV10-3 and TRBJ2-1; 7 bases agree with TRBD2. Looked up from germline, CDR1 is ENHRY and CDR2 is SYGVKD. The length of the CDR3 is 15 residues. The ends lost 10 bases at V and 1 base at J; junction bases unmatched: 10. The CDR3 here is CATQLAMASYNEQFF. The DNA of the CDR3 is TGTGCCACACAACTAGCGATGGCATCCTACAATGAGCAGTTCTTC.

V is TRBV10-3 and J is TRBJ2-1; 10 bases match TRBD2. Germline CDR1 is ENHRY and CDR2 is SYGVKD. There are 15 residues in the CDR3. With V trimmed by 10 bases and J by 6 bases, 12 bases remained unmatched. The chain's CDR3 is CASGTVLAGANEQFF. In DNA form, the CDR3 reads TGTGCCAGCGGGACAGTCCTAGCGGGAGCCAATGAGCAGTTCTTC.

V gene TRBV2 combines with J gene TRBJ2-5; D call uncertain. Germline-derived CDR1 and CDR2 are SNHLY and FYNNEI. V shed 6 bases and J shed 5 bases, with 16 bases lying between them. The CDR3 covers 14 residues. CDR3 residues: CASRLSSPWETQYF. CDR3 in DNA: TGTGCCAGCAGACTATCCTCACCGTGGGAGACCCAGTACTTC.

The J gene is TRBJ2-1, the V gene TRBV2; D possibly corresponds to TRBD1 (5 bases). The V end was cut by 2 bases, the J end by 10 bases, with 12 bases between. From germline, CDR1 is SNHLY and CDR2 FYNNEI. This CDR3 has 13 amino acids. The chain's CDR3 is CASSEKGLGEQFF. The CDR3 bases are TGTGCCAGCAGTGAAAAGGGGCTTGGGGAGCAGTTCTTC.

The CDR3 DNA reads TGTGCCAGCAGCTTATTTGGCGGGAGGCCCCCGTTCTTC. As protein: CASSLFGGRPPFF. The chain combines TRBV7-2 with TRBJ2-1, with 8 bases matching TRBD2. The CDR3 is 13 residues long. Germline V lookup: CDR1 SGHTA, CDR2 FQGNSA. The ends lost 2 bases at V and 15 bases at J; junction bases unmatched: 9.

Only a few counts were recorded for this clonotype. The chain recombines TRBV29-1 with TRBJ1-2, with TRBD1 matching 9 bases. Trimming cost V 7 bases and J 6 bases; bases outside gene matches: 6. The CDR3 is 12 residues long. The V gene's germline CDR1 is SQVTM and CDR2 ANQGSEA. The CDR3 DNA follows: TGCAGCGCAGCCCGGGACAGGGATGGCTACACCTTC. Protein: CSAARDRDGYTF.

CDR3: CASSQGFTGGPRDTQYF. CDR3 nucleotides: TGTGCCAGCAGCCAAGGTTTTACGGGAGGGCCCAGGGATACGCAGTATTTT. The rearrangement joins TRBV4-2 to TRBJ2-3, with TRBD2 matching over 8 bases. Germline CDR1 is LGHNA and CDR2 is YNFKEQ. CDR3 length: 17 residues. The ends lost 1 base at V and 6 bases at J; junction bases unmatched: 12.

CDR3: CASSGASLQEQYF. The CDR3 DNA sequence: TGTGCCAGCAGCGGGGCGAGTTTGCAAGAGCAGTACTTC. The rearrangement links TRBV7-9 to TRBJ2-7, with D maybe TRBD1 (5 bases). Germline CDR1 is SEHNR and CDR2 is FQNEAQ (reference sequence). CDR3 size: 13 residues. V was trimmed by 5 bases and J by 7 bases, leaving 15 bases between them.

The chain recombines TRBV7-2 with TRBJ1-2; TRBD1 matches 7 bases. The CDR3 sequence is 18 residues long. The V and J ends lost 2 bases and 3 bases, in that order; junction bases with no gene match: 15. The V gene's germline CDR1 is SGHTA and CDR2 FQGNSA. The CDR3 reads CASSLFSSGGLGYYGYTF. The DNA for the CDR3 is TGTGCCAGCAGCTTATTCTCCTCAGGGGGTCTGGGCTACTATGGCTACACCTTC.

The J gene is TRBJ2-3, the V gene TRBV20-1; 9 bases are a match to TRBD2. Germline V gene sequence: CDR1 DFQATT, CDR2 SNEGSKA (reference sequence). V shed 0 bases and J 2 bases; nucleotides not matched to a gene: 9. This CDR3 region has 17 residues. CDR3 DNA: TGCAGTGCTAGAGATCGAGGCGGGGGGGCCTTCACAGATACGCAGTATTTT. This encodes CSARDRGGGAFTDTQYF.

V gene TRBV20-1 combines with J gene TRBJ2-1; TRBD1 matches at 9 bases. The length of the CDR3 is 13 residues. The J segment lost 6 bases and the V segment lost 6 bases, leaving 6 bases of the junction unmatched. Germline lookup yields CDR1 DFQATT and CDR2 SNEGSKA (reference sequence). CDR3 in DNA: TGCAGTGCATTTAAGGGACAGGGCAATGAGCAGTTCTTC. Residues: CSAFKGQGNEQFF.

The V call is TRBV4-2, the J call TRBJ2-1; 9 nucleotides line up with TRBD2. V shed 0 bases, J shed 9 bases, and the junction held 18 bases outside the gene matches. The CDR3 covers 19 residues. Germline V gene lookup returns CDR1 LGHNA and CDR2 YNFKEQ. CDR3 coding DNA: TGTGCCAGCAGCCAAGAGAAGGGGAGCGGGGGGCTGCCCAGGGGTGAGCAGTTCTTC. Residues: CASSQEKGSGGLPRGEQFF.

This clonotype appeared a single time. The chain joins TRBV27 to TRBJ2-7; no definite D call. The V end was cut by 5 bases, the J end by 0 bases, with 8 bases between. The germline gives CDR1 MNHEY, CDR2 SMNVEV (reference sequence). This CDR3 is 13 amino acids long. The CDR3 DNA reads TGTGCCAGCAGTATTACGAGCTCCTACGAGCAGTACTTC. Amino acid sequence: CASSITSSYEQYF.

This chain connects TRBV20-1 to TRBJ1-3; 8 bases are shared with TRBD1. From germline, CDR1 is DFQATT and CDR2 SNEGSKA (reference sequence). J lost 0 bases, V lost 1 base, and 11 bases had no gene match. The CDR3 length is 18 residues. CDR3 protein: CSARGDRGRAFSGNTIYF. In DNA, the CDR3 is TGCAGTGCTAGAGGTGACAGGGGAAGAGCCTTCTCTGGAAACACCATATATTTT.

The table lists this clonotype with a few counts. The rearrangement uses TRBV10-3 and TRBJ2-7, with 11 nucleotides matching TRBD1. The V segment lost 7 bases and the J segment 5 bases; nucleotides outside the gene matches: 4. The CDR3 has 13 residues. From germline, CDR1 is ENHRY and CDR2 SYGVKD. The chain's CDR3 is CAITPGQGDEQYF. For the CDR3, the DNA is TGTGCCATCACCCCGGGACAGGGGGACGAGCAGTACTTC.

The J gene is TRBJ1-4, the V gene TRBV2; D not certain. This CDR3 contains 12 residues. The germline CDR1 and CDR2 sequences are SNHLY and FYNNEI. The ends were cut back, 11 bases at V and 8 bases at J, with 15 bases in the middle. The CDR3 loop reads CAGWTRWEKLFF. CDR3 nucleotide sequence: TGTGCCGGTTGGACGAGGTGGGAAAAACTGTTTTTT.

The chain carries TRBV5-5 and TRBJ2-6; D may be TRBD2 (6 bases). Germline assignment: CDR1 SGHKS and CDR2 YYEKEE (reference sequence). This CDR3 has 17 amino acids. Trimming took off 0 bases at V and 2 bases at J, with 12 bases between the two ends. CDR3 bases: TGTGCCAGCAGCTTGGGTGTGGCGGGAACTGGGGCCAACGTCCTGACTTTC. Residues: CASSLGVAGTGANVLTF.